Included here is one T cell receptor (beta chain) sequence, with context. In the authors' workflow: Nucleated cell counts were estimated from reference gene primer amplification. The assay was immunoSEQ multiplex PCR, and TCRdb's table has in-frame clones only and misses some. The V and J calls and clone size are taken from that table; D and trimming were inferred from the DNA. This table holds about 230,000 clones, around 82% found once. The record originates from a study of blood T cell repertoires in COVID-19. Germline V gives CDR1 SNHLY, CDR2 FYNNEI. Trimming removed 5 bases from V and 3 bases from J, with 7 bases in between. This CDR3 is built from 12 residues.

This TCR was sampled from a man aged 45-65 years with active or convalescent COVID-19. The sample taken for sequencing was peripheral blood. The chain uses TRBV2 and TRBJ1-2, with no clear D. The CDR3 coding sequence is TGTGCCAGCAGTAGTACGGACTATGGCTACACCTTC. Translation gives CASSSTDYGYTF. The variable domain in full, with the rest retrieved from reference TRBV2 and TRBJ1-2, is EPEVTQTPSHQVTQMGQEVILRCVPISNHLYFYWYRQILGQKVEFLVSFYNNEISEKSEIFDDQFSVERPDGSNFTLKIRSTKLEDSAMYFCASSSTDYGYTFGSGTRLTVV.